This is a list of T cell receptor beta chains from one sample in a study of T cells in Graves' hyperthyroidism and ophthalmopathy. TCRdb processed the multiplex PCR reads anew with MiXCR; each CDR3 protein has one entry. The sample holds some 380,000 distinct CDR3 sequences; roughly 14% are singletons and the top ten take less than 25%. Sequencing was done on a sample of blood. Source of these receptors: a man aged 25 to 40 with Graves' hyperthyroidism that later progressed to Graves' ophthalmopathy. Each CDR3 is given without its conserved first and last residue. Fields, in order: CDR3 protein, V gene, J gene, clone size. Size values are once, few and many counts, or a class for expanded clones, and some rows have none.

ASKTTTALEQF	TRBV2	TRBJ2-1	many
ASSPASTVEKLF	TRBV18	TRBJ1-4	many
ASSTPGLAEQF	TRBV27	TRBJ2-1	few
ASSRVGVAQSYEQY	TRBV18	TRBJ2-7	-
ASGNPPGPGRYEQY	TRBV12-5	TRBJ2-7	few
ASSPLSDTRY	TRBV18	TRBJ2-3	few
ASSSQFPRASYNEQF	TRBV12-3/TRBV12-4	TRBJ2-1	-
AIRKGQGQPQH	TRBV10-3	TRBJ1-5	many
ASSPGMGLAGGEQY	TRBV9	TRBJ2-7	few
ASSPTTSGGVSYNEQF	TRBV27	TRBJ2-1	-
ASSLLPQEDTKNYGYT	TRBV7-9	TRBJ1-2	many
SASGRGSSSDNSPLH	TRBV20-1	TRBJ1-6	-
ASSLGIGTGFPGELF	TRBV7-9	TRBJ2-2	many
ASSSAAGTTQTQY	TRBV7-2	TRBJ2-5	many
ASSLVGGRSSGNTIY	TRBV12-3/TRBV12-4	TRBJ1-3	-
ASSTPGLLSYEQY	TRBV6-1	TRBJ2-7	-
ASIGGSSGANVLT	TRBV6-1	TRBJ2-6	-